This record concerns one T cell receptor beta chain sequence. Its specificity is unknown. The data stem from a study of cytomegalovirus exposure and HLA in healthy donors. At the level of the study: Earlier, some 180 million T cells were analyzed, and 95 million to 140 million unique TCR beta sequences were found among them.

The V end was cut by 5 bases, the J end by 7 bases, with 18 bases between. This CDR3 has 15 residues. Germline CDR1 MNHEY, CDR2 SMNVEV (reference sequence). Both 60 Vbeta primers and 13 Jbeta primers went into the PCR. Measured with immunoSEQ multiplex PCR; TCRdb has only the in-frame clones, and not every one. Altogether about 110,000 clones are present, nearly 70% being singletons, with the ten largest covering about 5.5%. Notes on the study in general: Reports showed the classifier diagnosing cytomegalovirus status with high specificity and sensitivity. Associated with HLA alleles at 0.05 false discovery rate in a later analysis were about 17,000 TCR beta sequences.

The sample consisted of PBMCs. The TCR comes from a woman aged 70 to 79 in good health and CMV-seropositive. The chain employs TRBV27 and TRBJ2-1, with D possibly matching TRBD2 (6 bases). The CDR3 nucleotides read TGTGCCAGCAGTCGTGTTCCGGGAGATGGGAATGAGCAGTTCTTC. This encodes CASSRVPGDGNEQFF.